This T cell receptor beta chain was identified in a study of cytomegalovirus exposure and HLA in healthy donors. Points from the study as a whole: Several V segments, TRBV6-2 and TRBV6-3 among them, could not be told apart and were dropped. Earlier analysis found most TCR beta V segments productive about 87% or about 30% of the time. As a later analysis revealed, the rate of TCR association differed by HLA locus, with DRB1 most and HLA-C fewest.

From germline, CDR1 is MRHNA and CDR2 SNTAGT. With 6 bases clipped from V and 6 bases from J, the junction kept 14 bases outside the gene matches. This CDR3 comprises 15 residues. Remarks on this clone: No antigen is known for it.

PCR was performed using 60 Vbeta and 13 Jbeta primers. As processed by the authors: In a later analysis, 75 million to 85 million unique TCR beta chains included roughly 11 million shared by two or more donors. This table comes from immunoSEQ multiplex PCR, and its TCRdb copy is limited to in-frame clones, with some not included. Clone size and the V and J calls come from that table; the DNA yielded D and trimming. This repertoire includes 100,000 to 150,000 clones. The chain is built from TRBV6-4 and TRBJ2-7, with 7 positions matching TRBD2. Source material: PBMCs. The receptor comes from a woman in her thirties or forties in good health and CMV-seropositive. The CDR3 spells CASRPVAGDYVEQYF. The CDR3 DNA reads as TGTGCCAGCAGACCGGTAGCGGGTGATTACGTCGAGCAGTACTTC.